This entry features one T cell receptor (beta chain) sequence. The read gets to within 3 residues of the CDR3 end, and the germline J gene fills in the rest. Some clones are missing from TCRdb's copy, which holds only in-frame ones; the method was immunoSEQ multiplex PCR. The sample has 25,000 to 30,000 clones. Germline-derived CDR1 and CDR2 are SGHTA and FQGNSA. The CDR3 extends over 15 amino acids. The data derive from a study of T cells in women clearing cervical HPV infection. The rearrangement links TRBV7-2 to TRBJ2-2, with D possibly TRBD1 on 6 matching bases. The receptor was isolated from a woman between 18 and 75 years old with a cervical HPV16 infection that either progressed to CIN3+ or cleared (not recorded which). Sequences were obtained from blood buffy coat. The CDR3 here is CASSANRVPNEKLFF. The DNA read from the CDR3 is TGTGCCAGCAGCGCCAACAGGGTACCTAATGAAAAG.